The rows below give T cell receptor beta chains drawn from one sample of a study of beta chain features in type 1 diabetes. TCRdb's table, derived via immunoSEQ multiplex PCR, lists solely in-frame clones and lacks some. The sample records approximately 150,000 clones, around 10% being singletons. Specimen: central memory CD4+ T cells from blood. The receptors derive from a young man with type 1 diabetes. CDR3s include the opening cysteine and the closing phenylalanine or tryptophan. Fields, in order: D gene, clone size, J gene, V gene, CDR3 DNA, CDR3 protein. A D gene is named only where the DNA matches it firmly. Rows may omit the clone size; those that give it use once, few, many or a size class.

.	.	TRBJ2-2	TRBV5-8	TGTGCCAGCAGCTCGGGCGGACTCCGCGACGGGGAGCTGTTTTTT	CASSSGGLRDGELFF
TRBD1	few	TRBJ2-3	TRBV12-5	TGTGCTAGTGGCCTGGGACAGAACACAGATACGCAGTATTTT	CASGLGQNTDTQYF
.	few	TRBJ2-5	TRBV4-1	TGCGCCAGCAGCCCGGGGTGGCAGGTCAATCAAGAGACCCAGTACTTC	CASSPGWQVNQETQYF
TRBD1	few	TRBJ1-1	TRBV28	TGTGCCAGCACCCTCCAGGGGGACACTGAAGCTTTCTTT	CASTLQGDTEAFF
TRBD2	few	TRBJ2-5	TRBV7-2	TGTGCCAGCAGCGGCAGACTAGCGGGGCGCCAAGAGACCCAGTACTTC	CASSGRLAGRQETQYF
.	few	TRBJ1-1	TRBV6-6	TGTGCCACCCTTCCCAGGGCAGAGAACACTGAAGCTTTCTTT	CATLPRAENTEAFF
.	.	TRBJ1-2	TRBV20-1	TGCAGCGCCTCAGGGCCCTGGGGCTACACCTTC	CSASGPWGYTF
TRBD1	.	TRBJ2-2	TRBV19	TGTGCCAGTAGTCTACCGACAGGGGGGGGGAAGAACACCGGGGAGCTGTTTTTT	CASSLPTGGGKNTGELFF
.	few	TRBJ2-7	TRBV5-1	TGCGCCAGCAGCCCGGACTCAACTCGCTCCTACGAGCAGTACTTC	CASSPDSTRSYEQYF
TRBD2	few	TRBJ2-3	TRBV30	TGTGCCTGGAGTAGTATGGCGGGGGGGACTACGCAGTATTTT	CAWSSMAGGTTQYF
TRBD1	.	TRBJ2-3	TRBV5-4	TGTGCCAGCAGCTCCACAGGGGCCCCTACGCAGTATTTT	CASSSTGAPTQYF
TRBD1	.	TRBJ2-7	TRBV5-1	TGCGCCAGCAGCCCAGCGACCGGGACAGGGACATACGAGCAGTACTTC	CASSPATGTGTYEQYF